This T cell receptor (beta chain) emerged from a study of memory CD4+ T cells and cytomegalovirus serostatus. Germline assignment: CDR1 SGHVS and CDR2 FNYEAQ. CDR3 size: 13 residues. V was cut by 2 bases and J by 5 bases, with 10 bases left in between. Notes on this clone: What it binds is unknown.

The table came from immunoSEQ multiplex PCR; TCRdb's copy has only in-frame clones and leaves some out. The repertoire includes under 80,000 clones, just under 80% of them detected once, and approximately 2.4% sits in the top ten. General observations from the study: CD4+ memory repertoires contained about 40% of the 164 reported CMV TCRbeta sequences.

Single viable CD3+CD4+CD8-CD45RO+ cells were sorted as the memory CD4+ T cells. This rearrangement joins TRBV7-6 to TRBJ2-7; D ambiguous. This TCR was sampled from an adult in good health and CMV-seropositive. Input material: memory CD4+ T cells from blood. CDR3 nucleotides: TGTGCCAGCAGCTTAAATGAGGCAGACGAGCAGTACTTC. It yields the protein CASSLNEADEQYF.